This TCR beta chain was captured in a study of T cell changes during pregnancy in multiple sclerosis. CDR1 SGHVS and CDR2 FNYEAQ come from the germline V gene. Trimming shortened V by 2 bases and J by 0 bases, and 12 bases separated the two germline ends. This CDR3 has 16 residues. The method was immunoSEQ multiplex PCR; TCRdb's version includes in-frame clones alone and lacks a portion of them. Here the sample spans roughly 68,000 clones, about 91% being singletons. Here the sequenced sample was peripheral blood, taken in the second trimester of pregnancy. The clonotype originates from a female donor in good health, enrolled as a control in a pregnancy study. The J gene is TRBJ2-3, the V gene TRBV7-6; possibly TRBD2 for D (5 bases). CDR3 sequence: CASSLSSSRSTDTQYF. DNA of the CDR3: TGTGCCAGCAGCTTATCTAGCTCCCGTAGCACAGATACGCAGTATTTT.